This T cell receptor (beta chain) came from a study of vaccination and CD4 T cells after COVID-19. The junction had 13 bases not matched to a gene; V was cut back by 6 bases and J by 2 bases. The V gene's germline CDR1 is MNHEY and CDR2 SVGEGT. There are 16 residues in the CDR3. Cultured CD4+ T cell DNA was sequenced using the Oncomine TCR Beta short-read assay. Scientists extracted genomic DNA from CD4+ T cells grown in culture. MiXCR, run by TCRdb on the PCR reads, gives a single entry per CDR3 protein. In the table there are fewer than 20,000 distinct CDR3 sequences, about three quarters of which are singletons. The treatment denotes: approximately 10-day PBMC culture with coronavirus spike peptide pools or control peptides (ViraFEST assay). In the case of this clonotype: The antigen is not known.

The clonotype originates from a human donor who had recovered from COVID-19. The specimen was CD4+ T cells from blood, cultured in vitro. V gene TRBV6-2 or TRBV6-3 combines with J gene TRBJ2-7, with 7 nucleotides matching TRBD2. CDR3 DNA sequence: TGTGCCAGCAGCCCCCGGGGGGACGGGACCCCCTACGAGCAGTACTTC. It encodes CASSPRGDGTPYEQYF.